This TCR beta chain is from a study of blood T cells in healthy people across ages. Findings and caveats of the study: No one knew whether donors had CMV, which possibly confounded expanded clonotype changes. It was the long-lived donors that had more naive CD4+ cells and higher diversity than aged donors.

The CDR3 spans 12 residues. CDR1 is DFQATT and CDR2 is SNEGSKA in the germline V gene (reference sequence). Remarks on this clonotype: The antigen is undetermined. Mismatch with germline at one junction end may stem from a read error.

A sample-barcoded 5' primer and a J-beta primer mix were used in a second PCR of about 7 to 11 cycles. Each of the samples gave a minimum of 3 million paired-end reads that contained CDR3. TCRdb re-derived calls from the 5' RACE reads in MiXCR, one entry per CDR3 protein. This table holds 780,000 or so distinct CDR3 sequences, roughly three fifths found once. PBMCs were isolated at a quantity of at least 7 million per sample. The V and J genes are TRBV20-1 and TRBJ2-4, with TRBD1 identical over 8 bases. The end of the DNA is better explained by TRBJ2-5, so the J call may be wrong. The sequence came from a man in his forties in good health. The specimen sequenced was blood. The CDR3, as DNA: TGTAGTGCTAGAGACAGGGGACAGACCCAGTACTTC. Its protein is CSARDRGQTQYF.